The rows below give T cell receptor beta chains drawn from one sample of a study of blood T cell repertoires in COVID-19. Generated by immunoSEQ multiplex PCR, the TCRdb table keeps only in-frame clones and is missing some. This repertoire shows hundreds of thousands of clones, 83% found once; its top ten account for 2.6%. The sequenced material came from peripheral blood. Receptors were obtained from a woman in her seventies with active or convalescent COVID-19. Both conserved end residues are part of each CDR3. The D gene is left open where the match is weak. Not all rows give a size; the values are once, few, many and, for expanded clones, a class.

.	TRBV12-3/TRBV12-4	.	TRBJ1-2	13	CASSPSRNYGYTF	TGTGCCAGCAGTCCGTCTAGGAACTATGGCTACACCTTC
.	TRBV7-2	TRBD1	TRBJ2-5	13	CASKGQHQETQYF	TGTGCCAGCAAGGGACAGCATCAAGAGACCCAGTACTTC
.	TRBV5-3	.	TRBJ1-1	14	CATLGGVSNTEAFF	TGTGCCACCTTGGGGGGTGTTTCGAACACTGAAGCTTTCTTT
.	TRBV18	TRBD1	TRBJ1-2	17	CASSPGTGRSGVYGYTF	TGTGCCAGCTCCCCCGGGACAGGTCGTTCTGGGGTCTATGGCTACACCTTC
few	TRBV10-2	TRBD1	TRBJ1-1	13	CASKEGAGTEAFF	TGCGCCAGCAAAGAGGGGGCAGGCACTGAAGCTTTCTTT
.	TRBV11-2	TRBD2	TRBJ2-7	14	CASSHPGRGYEQYF	TGTGCCAGCAGCCATCCAGGGAGGGGCTACGAGCAGTACTTC
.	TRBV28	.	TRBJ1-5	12	CASSRGYQPQHF	TGTGCCAGCAGCAGGGGATATCAGCCCCAGCATTTT
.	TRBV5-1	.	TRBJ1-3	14	CASSPNLSGNTIYF	TGCGCCAGCAGCCCTAACCTCTCTGGAAACACCATATATTTT
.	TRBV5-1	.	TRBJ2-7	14	CASSLRFSSYEQYF	TGCGCCAGCAGCTTGCGTTTCTCTTCCTACGAGCAGTACTTC
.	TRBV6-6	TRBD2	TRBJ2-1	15	CASSLLAGGNNEQFF	TGTGCCAGCAGTCTACTAGCGGGAGGAAACAATGAGCAGTTCTTC
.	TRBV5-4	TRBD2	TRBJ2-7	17	CASSQEGLAGAAYEQYF	TGTGCCAGCAGCCAGGAGGGACTAGCGGGGGCAGCCTACGAGCAGTACTTC
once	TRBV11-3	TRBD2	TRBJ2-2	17	CASSLGGGLYNTGELFF	TGTGCCAGCAGCTTAGGGGGGGGACTTTATAACACCGGGGAGCTGTTTTTT
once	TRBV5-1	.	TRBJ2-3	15	CASSRTDPFTDTQYF	TGCGCCAGCAGCAGGACAGACCCTTTCACAGATACGCAGTATTTT
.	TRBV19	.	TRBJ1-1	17	CASSPLTVTFMNTEAFF	TGTGCCAGTAGTCCATTGACAGTTACTTTCATGAACACTGAAGCTTTCTTT
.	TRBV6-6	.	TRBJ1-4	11	CASSLQAELFF	TGTGCCAGCAGTCTACAGGCGGAACTGTTTTTT
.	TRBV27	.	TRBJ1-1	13	CASSDGAILEAFF	TGTGCCAGCAGTGACGGAGCGATCCTAGAAGCTTTCTTT
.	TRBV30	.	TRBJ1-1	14	CAWTPGTLNTEAFF	TGTGCCTGGACCCCCGGGACACTGAACACTGAAGCTTTCTTT
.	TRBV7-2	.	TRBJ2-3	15	CASSLIGAGTDTQYF	TGTGCCAGCAGCTTAATAGGGGCAGGGACAGATACGCAGTATTTT
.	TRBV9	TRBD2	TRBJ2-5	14	CASSVAGGQETQYF	TGTGCCAGCAGCGTGGCGGGGGGCCAAGAGACCCAGTACTTC
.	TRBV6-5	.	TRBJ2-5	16	CASSYSIAELQETQYF	TGTGCCAGCAGTTACTCTATAGCGGAGCTACAAGAGACCCAGTACTTC
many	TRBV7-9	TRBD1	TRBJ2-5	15	CASSPPRQGLETQYF	TGTGCCAGCAGCCCACCCCGACAGGGATTGGAGACCCAGTACTTC
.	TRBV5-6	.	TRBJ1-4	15	CASSFDWATNEKLFF	TGTGCCAGCAGCTTTGACTGGGCAACTAATGAAAAACTGTTTTTT
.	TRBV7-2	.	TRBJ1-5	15	CASSLEKTENQPQHF	TGTGCCAGCAGCTTAGAGAAGACAGAGAATCAGCCCCAGCATTTT
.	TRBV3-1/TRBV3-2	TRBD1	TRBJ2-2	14	CASSQRTGAGELFF	TGTGCCAGCAGCCAAAGGACAGGGGCCGGGGAGCTGTTTTTT
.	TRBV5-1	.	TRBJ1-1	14	CASSTTGPDTEAFF	TGCGCCAGCAGCACGACAGGCCCAGACACTGAAGCTTTCTTT
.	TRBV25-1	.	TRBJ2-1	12	CASSEYSNEQFF	TGTGCCAGCAGTGAATATTCAAATGAGCAGTTCTTC
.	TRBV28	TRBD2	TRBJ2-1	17	CASSSPPGLAGNNEQFF	TGTGCCAGCAGTTCCCCCCCCGGACTAGCGGGGAACAATGAGCAGTTCTTC
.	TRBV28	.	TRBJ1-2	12	CASRQSNYGYTF	TGTGCCAGCAGGCAGTCTAACTATGGCTACACCTTC
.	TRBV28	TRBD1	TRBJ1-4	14	CASSQNRGQEKLFF	TGTGCCAGCAGTCAAAACAGGGGTCAAGAAAAACTGTTTTTT
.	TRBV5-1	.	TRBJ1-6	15	CASSPGSSGNSPLHF	TGCGCCAGCAGCCCGGGCTCCTCAGGGAATTCACCCCTCCACTTT
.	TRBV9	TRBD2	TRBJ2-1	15	CASSVGLAGGNEQFF	TGTGCCAGCAGCGTAGGACTAGCGGGGGGGAATGAGCAGTTCTTC
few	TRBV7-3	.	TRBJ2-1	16	CASSFGTTSSYNEQFF	TGTGCCAGCAGCTTTGGGACAACTAGCTCCTACAATGAGCAGTTCTTC
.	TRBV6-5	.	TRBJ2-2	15	CASKARGPDTGELFF	TGTGCCAGCAAGGCGCGGGGGCCGGACACCGGGGAGCTGTTTTTT
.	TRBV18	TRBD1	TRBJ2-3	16	CASSPQGQPSTDTQYF	TGTGCCAGCTCACCACAGGGACAGCCTAGCACAGATACGCAGTATTTT
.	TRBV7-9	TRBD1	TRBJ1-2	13	CASSQQGAAGYTF	TGTGCCAGCAGCCAACAGGGGGCGGCTGGCTACACCTTC
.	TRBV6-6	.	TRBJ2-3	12	CASSRVPDTQYF	TGTGCCAGCAGCAGGGTACCCGATACGCAGTATTTT
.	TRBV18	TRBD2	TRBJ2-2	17	CASSPVLAGENTGELFF	TGTGCCAGCTCACCGGTTCTAGCGGGGGAAAACACCGGGGAGCTGTTTTTT
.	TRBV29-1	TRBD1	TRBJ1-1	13	CSGAGGPNTEAFF	TGCAGCGGAGCAGGGGGGCCGAACACTGAAGCTTTCTTT
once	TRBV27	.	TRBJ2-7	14	CASSLDRRTYEQYF	TGTGCCAGCAGTTTAGACAGGCGAACCTACGAGCAGTACTTC
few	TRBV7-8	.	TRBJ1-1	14	CASSREDYVAEAFF	TGTGCCAGCAGCCGGGAAGACTACGTCGCTGAAGCTTTCTTT
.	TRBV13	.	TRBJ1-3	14	CASSVGTSGNTIYF	TGTGCCAGCAGCGTCGGGACAAGTGGAAACACCATATATTTT
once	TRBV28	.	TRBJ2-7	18	CASKTMGAGVGANYEQYF	TGTGCCAGCAAGACGATGGGGGCGGGGGTAGGGGCTAACTACGAGCAGTACTTC
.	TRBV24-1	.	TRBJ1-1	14	CATNSGQGNTEAFF	TGTGCCACCAATAGTGGGCAGGGGAACACTGAAGCTTTCTTT
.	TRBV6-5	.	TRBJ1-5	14	CASSYAGRNQPQHF	TGTGCCAGCAGTTACGCGGGGCGGAATCAGCCCCAGCATTTT
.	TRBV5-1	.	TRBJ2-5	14	CASSLQGIRETQYF	TGCGCCAGCAGCTTACAGGGAATTAGGGAGACCCAGTACTTC
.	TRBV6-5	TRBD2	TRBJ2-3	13	CARSGLTPGAQYF	TGTGCCAGATCGGGACTAACGCCTGGGGCGCAGTATTTT
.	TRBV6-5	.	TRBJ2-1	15	CASSYSIRRYNEQFF	TGTGCCAGCAGTTACTCGATACGCAGGTACAATGAGCAGTTCTTC
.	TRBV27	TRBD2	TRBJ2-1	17	CASSPRHGSGGYNEQFF	TGTGCCAGCAGTCCCAGGCATGGTAGCGGGGGGTACAATGAGCAGTTCTTC